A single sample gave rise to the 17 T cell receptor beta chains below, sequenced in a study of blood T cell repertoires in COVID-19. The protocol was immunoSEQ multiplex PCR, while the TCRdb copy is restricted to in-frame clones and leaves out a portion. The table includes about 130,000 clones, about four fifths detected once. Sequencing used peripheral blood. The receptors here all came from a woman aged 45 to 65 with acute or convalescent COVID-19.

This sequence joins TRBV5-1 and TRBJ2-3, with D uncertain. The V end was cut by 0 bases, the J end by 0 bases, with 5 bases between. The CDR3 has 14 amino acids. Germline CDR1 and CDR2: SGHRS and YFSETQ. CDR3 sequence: CASSLATSTDTQYF. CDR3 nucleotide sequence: TGCGCCAGCAGCTTGGCTACTAGCACAGATACGCAGTATTTT. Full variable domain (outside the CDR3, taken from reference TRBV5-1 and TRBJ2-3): KAGVTQTPRYLIKTRGQQVTLSCSPISGHRSVSWYQQTPGQGLQFLFEYFSETQRNKGNFPGRFSGRQFSNSRSEMNVSTLELGDSALYLCASSLATSTDTQYFGPGTRLTVL.

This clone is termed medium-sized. As DNA, the CDR3 is TGCAGCGTTGTGTGGGGGGCGAACACCGGGGAGCTGTTTTTT. Amino acid sequence: CSVVWGANTGELFF. The chain is built from TRBV29-1 and TRBJ2-2, with D possibly being TRBD2 (6 bases). This CDR3 has 14 amino acids. Between the trimmed V and J ends, which lost 4 bases and 0 bases, there was a span of 9 bases. Germline V lookup: CDR1 SQVTM, CDR2 ANQGSEA.

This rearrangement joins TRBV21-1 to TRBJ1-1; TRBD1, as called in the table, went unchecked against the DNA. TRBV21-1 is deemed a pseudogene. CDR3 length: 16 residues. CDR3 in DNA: TGTGCCAGCTTTATAACAGGGGGCGATACGCACACTGAAGCTTTCTTT. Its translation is CASFITGGDTHTEAFF.

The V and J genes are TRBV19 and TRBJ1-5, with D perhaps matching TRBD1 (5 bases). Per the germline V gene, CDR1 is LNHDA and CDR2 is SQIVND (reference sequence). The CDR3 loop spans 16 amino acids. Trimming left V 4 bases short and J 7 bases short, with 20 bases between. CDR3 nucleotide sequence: TGTGCCAGTAGTAAACCGGGACTCGGTGCGGGGCAGCCCCAGCATTTT. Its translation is CASSKPGLGAGQPQHF.

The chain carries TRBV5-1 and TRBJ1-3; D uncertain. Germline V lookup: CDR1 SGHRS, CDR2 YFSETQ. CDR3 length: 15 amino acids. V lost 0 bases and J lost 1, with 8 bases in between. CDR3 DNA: TGCGCCAGCAGCTTGGCCTCGGGTTCTGGAAACACCATATATTTT. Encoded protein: CASSLASGSGNTIYF.

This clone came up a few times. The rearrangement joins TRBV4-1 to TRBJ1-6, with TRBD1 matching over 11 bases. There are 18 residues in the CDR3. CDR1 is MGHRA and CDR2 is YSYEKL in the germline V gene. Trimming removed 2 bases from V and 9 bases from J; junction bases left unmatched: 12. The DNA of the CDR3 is TGCGCCAGCAGCCAACCTTATCGATTGGACAGGGGGCCTTCACCCCTCCACTTT. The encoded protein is CASSQPYRLDRGPSPLHF.

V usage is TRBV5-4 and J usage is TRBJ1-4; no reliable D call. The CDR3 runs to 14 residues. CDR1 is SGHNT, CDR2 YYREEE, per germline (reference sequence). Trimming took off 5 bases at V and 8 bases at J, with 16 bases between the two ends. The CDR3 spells CASRSGAPGEKLFF. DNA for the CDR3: TGTGCCAGCAGATCAGGTGCCCCTGGGGAAAAACTGTTTTTT.

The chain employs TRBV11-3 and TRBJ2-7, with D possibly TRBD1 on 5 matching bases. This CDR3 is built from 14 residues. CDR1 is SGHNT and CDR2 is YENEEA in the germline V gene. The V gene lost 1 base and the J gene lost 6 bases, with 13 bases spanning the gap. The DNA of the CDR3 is TGTGCCAGCAGCTTAGTCGTGGGGCAACGCGAGCAGTACTTC. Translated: CASSLVVGQREQYF.

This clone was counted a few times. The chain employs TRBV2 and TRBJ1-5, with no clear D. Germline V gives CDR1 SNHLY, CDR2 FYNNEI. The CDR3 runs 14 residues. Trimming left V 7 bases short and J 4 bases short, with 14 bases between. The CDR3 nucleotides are TGTGCCAGCAAAGGCTCGACAAATAATCAGCCCCAGCATTTT. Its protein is CASKGSTNNQPQHF.

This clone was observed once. CDR3 protein: CASSVRDRITDTQYF. CDR3 nucleotides: TGTGCCAGCTCAGTCCGGGACAGGATCACAGATACGCAGTATTTT. V gene TRBV18 combines with J gene TRBJ2-3; TRBD1 aligns across 8 bases. The ends lost 5 bases at V and 2 bases at J; junction bases unmatched: 6. Germline V gene lookup returns CDR1 KGHSH and CDR2 LQKENI. The CDR3 runs 15 residues.

For the CDR3, the DNA is TGTGCCAGCAGAATCGGGACTAACTATGGCTACACCTTC. It yields the protein CASRIGTNYGYTF. The V and J genes are TRBV6-5 and TRBJ1-2; D is undetermined. Germline values: CDR1 MNHEY, CDR2 SVGAGI. This CDR3 is built from 13 residues. Trimming took 6 bases from V and 0 from J, leaving 8 bases between them.

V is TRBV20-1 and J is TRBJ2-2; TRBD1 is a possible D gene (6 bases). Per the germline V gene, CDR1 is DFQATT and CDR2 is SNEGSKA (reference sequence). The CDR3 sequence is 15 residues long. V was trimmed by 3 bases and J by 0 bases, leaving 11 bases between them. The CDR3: CSASEAGANTGELFF. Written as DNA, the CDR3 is TGCAGTGCTAGTGAGGCAGGGGCGAACACCGGGGAGCTGTTTTTT.

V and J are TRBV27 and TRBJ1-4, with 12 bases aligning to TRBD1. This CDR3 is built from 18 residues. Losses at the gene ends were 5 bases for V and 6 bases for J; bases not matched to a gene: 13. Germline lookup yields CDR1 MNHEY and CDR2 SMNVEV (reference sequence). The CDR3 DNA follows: TGTGCCAGCAGTCTACTCTCCGGGACAGGGGGCGTAGATGAAAAACTGTTTTTT. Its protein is CASSLLSGTGGVDEKLFF. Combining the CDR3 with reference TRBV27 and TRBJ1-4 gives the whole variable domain EAQVTQNPRYLITVTGKKLTVTCSQNMNHEYMSWYRQDPGLGLRQIYYSMNVEVTDKGDVPEGYKVSRKEKRNFPLILESPSPNQTSLYFCASSLLSGTGGVDEKLFFGSGTQLSVL.

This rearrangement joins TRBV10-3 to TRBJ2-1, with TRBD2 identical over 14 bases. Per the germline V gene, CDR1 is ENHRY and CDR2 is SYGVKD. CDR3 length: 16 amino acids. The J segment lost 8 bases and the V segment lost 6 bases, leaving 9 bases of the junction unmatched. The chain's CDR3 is CAIRKTSGGARDEQFF. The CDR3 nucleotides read TGTGCCATCAGGAAGACTAGCGGGGGGGCTAGGGATGAGCAGTTCTTC.

The CDR3 protein is CASSPGNKNIQYF. DNA for the CDR3: TGTGCCAGCAGTCCCGGTAACAAAAACATTCAGTACTTC. The V and J genes are TRBV11-2 and TRBJ2-4; D gene unclear. The length of the CDR3 is 13 residues. Germline assignment: CDR1 SGHAT and CDR2 FQNNGV. Trimming shortened V by 6 bases and J by 3 bases, and 9 bases separated the two germline ends.

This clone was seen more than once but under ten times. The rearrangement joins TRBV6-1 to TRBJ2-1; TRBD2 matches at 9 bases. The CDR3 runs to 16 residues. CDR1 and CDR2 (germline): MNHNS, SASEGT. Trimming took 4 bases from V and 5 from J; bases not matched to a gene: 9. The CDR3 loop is CASSAMRGGGDNEQFF. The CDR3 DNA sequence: TGTGCCAGCAGTGCTATGCGGGGGGGTGGCGACAATGAGCAGTTCTTC.

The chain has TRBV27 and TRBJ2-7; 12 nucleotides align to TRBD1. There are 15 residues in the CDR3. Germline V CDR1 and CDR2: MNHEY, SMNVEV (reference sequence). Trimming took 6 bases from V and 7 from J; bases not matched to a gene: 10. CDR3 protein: CASSFTGTGGDEQYF. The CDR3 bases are TGTGCCAGCAGCTTTACCGGGACAGGGGGCGATGAGCAGTACTTC.